Following are 32 T cell receptor beta chains from one sample sequenced in a study of human T cells and chemical hapten exposure. Time point denoted: pre-sensitization, week 0. The sample's treatment: therapeutic diphenylcyclopropenone sensitization with weekly scalp DPC. TCRdb processed the RACE reads anew with MiXCR; each CDR3 protein has one entry. There are about 290,000 distinct CDR3 sequences in the sample; 7.7% occur only once, and 1.2% lies in the top ten. This specimen was whole blood, taken in connection with sensitization to the hapten diphenylcyclopropenone (DPC). The receptors here all came from a man in his late teens or twenties with alopecia areata. Some clones in this sample may be carry-over from other donors' samples.

This clonotype was recorded many times. The CDR3 nucleotides are TGTGCCCTCTCAGGGGGCGAGAACACTGAAGCTTTCTTT. Encoded protein: CALSGGENTEAFF. The chain is built from TRBV10-3 and TRBJ1-1; the match to TRBD1 covers 8 bases. This CDR3 region has 13 residues. Losses at the gene ends were 11 bases for V and 1 base for J; bases not matched to a gene: 6. Per the germline V gene, CDR1 is ENHRY and CDR2 is SYGVKD.

The chain combines TRBV12-3 or TRBV12-4 with TRBJ2-5; a weak D match, TRBD1 (6 bases). With 7 bases removed from V and 5 bases from J, the gap between germline ends came to 17 bases. This CDR3 region has 14 residues. CDR3: CASILQGVGETQYF. The CDR3, as DNA: TGTGCCAGCATTCTACAGGGAGTTGGGGAGACCCAGTACTTC.

This clonotype appeared a few times. The chain recombines TRBV4-1 with TRBJ1-3; D not resolved. The CDR3 consists of 17 residues. Germline V lookup: CDR1 MGHRA, CDR2 YSYEKL. Trimming pared 1 base from V and 0 bases from J, leaving 13 bases between. The CDR3 sequence: CASSQGAKQNSGNTIYF. CDR3 coding DNA: TGCGCCAGCAGCCAAGGCGCTAAACAGAACTCTGGAAACACCATATATTTT.

V is TRBV19 and J is TRBJ2-7, with TRBD1 matching 9 bases. The ends lost 4 bases at V and 5 bases at J; junction bases unmatched: 6. The CDR3 covers 14 residues. Germline V gene lookup returns CDR1 LNHDA and CDR2 SQIVND (reference sequence). The CDR3 DNA is TGTGCCAGTAGTAAACCCGGGACAGGGAACGAGCAGTACTTC. Encoded protein: CASSKPGTGNEQYF.

The chain recombines TRBV10-3 with TRBJ2-3; D may be TRBD1 (5 bases). Germline V gene sequence: CDR1 ENHRY, CDR2 SYGVKD. There are 16 residues in the CDR3. The V and J ends lost 4 bases and 6 bases respectively, with 20 bases between them. In DNA, the CDR3 is TGTGCCATCAGTGCAAACAGGCCACCCCCCCAGGATACGCAGTATTTT. Protein product: CAISANRPPPQDTQYF.

The chain carries TRBV5-1 and TRBJ1-1; D perhaps matches TRBD1 (5 bases). The CDR3 totals 15 residues. V lost 4 bases and J lost 10, with 23 bases in between. Germline V lookup: CDR1 SGHRS, CDR2 YFSETQ. DNA for the CDR3: TGCGCCAGCAGCGCACTGTCAGACAGCGCCTCCCGAGCTTTCTTT. This codes for CASSALSDSASRAFF.

J is TRBJ1-3 and V is TRBV6-2 or TRBV6-3; D unresolved. CDR3 length: 16 amino acids. The germline V and J ends were trimmed by 8 bases and 0 bases, with 17 bases remaining between them. The germline V gene has CDR1 MNHEY and CDR2 SVGEGT. DNA for the CDR3: TGTGCCAGCCGGTTTTACGGACGGAACTCTGGAAACACCATATATTTT. This encodes CASRFYGRNSGNTIYF.

This clonotype was seen at least ten times. The chain employs TRBV9 and TRBJ1-2, with D uncertain. This CDR3 is 15 amino acids long. V lost 4 bases, J lost 4 bases, and 17 bases lay in between. Per the germline V gene, CDR1 is SGDLS and CDR2 is YYNGEE. CDR3 residues: CASSPIRSTRYGYTF. The CDR3 region has the DNA TGTGCCAGCAGCCCGATCAGGAGTACCCGCTATGGCTACACCTTC.

There are a few counts of this clonotype. The chain combines TRBV15 with TRBJ2-2; D tentatively reads TRBD1 or TRBD2 (6 bases each). V was shortened by 4 bases and J by 7 bases, with 16 bases between the two germline ends. The CDR3 has 15 amino acids. Per the germline V gene, CDR1 is LNHNV and CDR2 is YYDKDF (reference sequence). CDR3 loop: CATSTSGDISGELFF. In DNA form, the CDR3 reads TGTGCCACCAGCACATCGGGGGACATTAGCGGGGAGCTGTTTTTT.

This chain uses TRBV6-2 or TRBV6-3 with TRBJ2-5; 8 positions match TRBD1. Per the germline V gene, CDR1 is MNHEY and CDR2 is SVGEGT. The CDR3 spans 15 residues. With V trimmed by 6 bases and J by 0 bases, 6 bases remained unmatched. The CDR3: CASRDTGGHQETQYF. DNA of the CDR3: TGTGCCAGCAGAGACACAGGGGGTCACCAAGAGACCCAGTACTTC.

This sequence joins TRBV4-3 and TRBJ2-2, with a tentative D call TRBD1 (6 bases). Germline V gene sequence: CDR1 LGHNA, CDR2 YSLEER. This CDR3 is built from 16 residues. Trimming removed 0 bases at V and 7 bases at J, with 15 bases between. This CDR3 is CASSQDGRGIFGELFF. The CDR3 DNA follows: TGCGCCAGCAGCCAAGATGGCAGGGGAATTTTCGGGGAGCTGTTTTTT.

This clonotype was recorded many times. The chain is built from TRBV11-1 and TRBJ2-2; D may be TRBD2 (5 bases). From germline, CDR1 is SGHAT and CDR2 FQDESV (reference sequence). The CDR3 totals 17 residues. With 1 base removed from V and 5 bases from J, the gap between germline ends came to 17 bases. The CDR3: CASSLGRIKTGTGELFF. The CDR3 DNA follows: TGTGCCAGCAGCTTAGGGAGGATCAAAACTGGGACCGGGGAGCTGTTTTTT.

As DNA, the CDR3 is TGTGCCAGCAGCGTAGGTACTAGCGGTGCTTACGAGCAGTACTTC. It specifies CASSVGTSGAYEQYF. The J gene is TRBJ2-7, the V gene TRBV9; 8 positions match TRBD2. Germline V gene data show CDR1 as SGDLS and CDR2 as YYNGEE. The CDR3 covers 15 residues. The V gene end was trimmed by 0 bases and the J gene end by 4 bases; junction bases not matched to a gene: 6.

The rearrangement joins TRBV20-1 to TRBJ1-2, with a possible D match to TRBD1 (5 bases). The CDR3 totals 15 residues. V was trimmed by 5 bases and J by 0 bases, leaving 16 bases between them. CDR1 and CDR2 (germline): DFQATT, SNEGSKA (reference sequence). The CDR3 reads CSAPYPDIANYGYTF. The CDR3 DNA is TGCAGTGCTCCGTATCCGGACATTGCTAACTATGGCTACACCTTC.

This clonotype was seen a few times. The chain is built from TRBV10-3 and TRBJ1-5; TRBD1 matches at 8 bases. The CDR3 runs to 13 residues. CDR1 and CDR2 from the germline V gene are ENHRY and SYGVKD. The J segment lost 9 bases and the V segment lost 2 bases, leaving 3 bases of the junction unmatched. CDR3 sequence (DNA): TGTGCCATCAGTGAGGGCAGGGGGCGGCCCCAGCATTTT. This encodes CAISEGRGRPQHF.

This clonotype was detected only a few times. V is TRBV11-2 and J is TRBJ2-7; 13 positions match TRBD2. V shed 1 base and J 2 bases; nucleotides not matched to a gene: 2. Germline V gene lookup returns CDR1 SGHAT and CDR2 FQNNGV. This CDR3 comprises 16 residues. CDR3 bases: TGTGCCAGCAGCTTAGGAGGGACTAGCGGGACCTACGAGCAGTACTTC. The encoded protein is CASSLGGTSGTYEQYF.

In its sample, this clonotype is medium-sized. J is TRBJ1-6 and V is TRBV20-1; D might be TRBD1 (5 bases). This CDR3 spans 16 amino acids. Per germline, CDR1 DFQATT and CDR2 SNEGSKA (reference sequence). Deletions cut 2 bases from V and 5 bases from J, with 16 bases between. The CDR3 DNA follows: TGCAGTGCTAGAACCCTTCCCCGGGGGGATAATTCACCCCTCCACTTT. It translates to CSARTLPRGDNSPLHF.

The V gene is TRBV5-1, the J gene TRBJ1-1; 7 nucleotides align to TRBD1. The junction had 3 bases not matched to a gene; V was cut back by 4 bases and J by 0 bases. Germline V gives CDR1 SGHRS, CDR2 YFSETQ. The CDR3 runs 14 residues. As DNA, the CDR3 is TGCGCCAGCAGCGAGGGACAGATGAACACTGAAGCTTTCTTT. This sequence encodes CASSEGQMNTEAFF. Complete variable domain (other parts from reference TRBV5-1 and TRBJ1-1): KAGVTQTPRYLIKTRGQQVTLSCSPISGHRSVSWYQQTPGQGLQFLFEYFSETQRNKGNFPGRFSGRQFSNSRSEMNVSTLELGDSALYLCASSEGQMNTEAFFGQGTRLTVV.

This chain links TRBV7-2 with TRBJ1-3; D possibly corresponds to TRBD1 (5 bases). The V end was cut by 2 bases, the J end by 8 bases, with 16 bases between. Germline V gene sequence: CDR1 SGHTA, CDR2 FQGNSA. The CDR3 sequence is 15 residues long. CDR3 coding DNA: TGTGCCAGCAGCTTATCGGGGGACGCTAGGGACACCATATATTTT. It codes for CASSLSGDARDTIYF.

Regarding this clonotype: A much larger clone differs by one base, so this may be a read error. The V gene is TRBV28, the J gene TRBJ2-3; 10 bases match TRBD2. The CDR3 length is 18 residues. CDR1 and CDR2 from the germline V gene are MDHEN and SYDVKM. V dropped 8 bases and J dropped 2; count of bases not matched to a gene: 16. Written as DNA, the CDR3 is TGTGCCAGCGGGGTACCGGGACTAGCGAGGAGGTTCACAGATACGCAGTATTTT. Translated: CASGVPGLARRFTDTQYF.

This clonotype was picked up a small number of times. V usage is TRBV6-5 and J usage is TRBJ2-3, with D uncertain. Germline CDR1 reads MNHEY; CDR2 reads SVGAGI. The CDR3 is 16 residues long. The V and J ends lost 5 bases and 2 bases respectively, with 17 bases between them. CDR3 in DNA: TGTGCCAGCAGTCACCACTCTCAACTTTACACAGATACGCAGTATTTT. The encoded protein is CASSHHSQLYTDTQYF.

CDR3 protein: CASSPDRGIRTGELFF. CDR3 nucleotides: TGTGCCAGCAGCCCGGACAGGGGGATTCGCACCGGGGAGCTGTTTTTT. The chain employs TRBV7-3 and TRBJ2-2, with 10 nucleotides matching TRBD1. V lost 5 bases and J lost 4; bases outside the gene matches: 7. The CDR3 consists of 16 residues. Germline V gene sequence: CDR1 SGHTA, CDR2 FQGTGA.

This clonotype was picked up many times. This chain links TRBV10-3 with TRBJ1-2; no definite D call. CDR1 ENHRY and CDR2 SYGVKD come from the germline V gene. CDR3 length equals 12 residues. Deletions cut 4 bases from V and 3 bases from J, with 6 bases between. CDR3 bases: TGTGCCATCAGTGTGGCAGACTATGGCTACACCTTC. Translation gives CAISVADYGYTF.

This clonotype was detected ten times or more. The gene calls are TRBV25-1 and TRBJ2-7; 8 bases align to TRBD1. Trimming at V came to 10 bases and at J to 7 bases, leaving 9 bases not matched to a gene. Germline V gene data show CDR1 as MGHDK and CDR2 as SYGVNS. CDR3 length: 12 residues. The DNA of the CDR3 is TGTGCCACCTCCACTAGGACAGGGGAGCAGTACTTC. It encodes CATSTRTGEQYF.

V and J are TRBV7-9 and TRBJ2-2, with D perhaps matching TRBD1 (5 bases). In germline, CDR1 is SEHNR, CDR2 FQNEAQ (reference sequence). V lost 5 bases, J lost 9 bases, and 10 bases lay in between. The CDR3 totals 12 residues. CDR3 DNA sequence: TGTGCCAGCAGCCCCAGGGTGAGGGAGCTGTTTTTT. It translates to CASSPRVRELFF.

This clonotype has a handful of counts. This chain links TRBV6-2 or TRBV6-3 with TRBJ2-3, with D perhaps matching TRBD2 (7 bases). V was cut by 0 bases and J by 2 bases, with 9 bases left in between. CDR1 and CDR2 (germline): MNHEY, SVGEGT. The CDR3 consists of 15 residues. The CDR3 here is CASSYSRGPTDTQYF. The CDR3 coding sequence is TGTGCCAGCAGTTACTCGCGGGGGCCCACAGATACGCAGTATTTT.

The chain carries TRBV20-1 and TRBJ2-7, with 11 bases identical to TRBD1. The V and J ends lost 3 bases and 11 bases, in that order; junction bases with no gene match: 27. The CDR3 is 19 amino acids. Germline V lookup: CDR1 DFQATT, CDR2 SNEGSKA (reference sequence). This CDR3 is CSASRPWTGGPPLSPGEYF. CDR3 DNA: TGCAGTGCTAGTCGCCCTTGGACAGGGGGCCCCCCTCTCTCTCCGGGAGAGTACTTC.

This chain joins TRBV6-2 or TRBV6-3 and TRBJ2-4; 11 bases line up with TRBD2. The V gene end was trimmed by 2 bases and the J gene end by 2 bases; junction bases not matched to a gene: 5. Germline loops: CDR1 MNHEY, CDR2 SVGEGT. The length of the CDR3 is 17 residues. CDR3 region: CASSYRLAGNTKNIQYF. The DNA of the CDR3 is TGTGCCAGCAGTTACCGACTAGCGGGGAATACCAAAAACATTCAGTACTTC.

This clonotype was counted a few times. J is TRBJ1-6 and V is TRBV3-1; 11 positions agree with TRBD1. With 4 bases clipped from V and 5 bases from J, the junction kept 7 bases outside the gene matches. Germline-derived CDR1 and CDR2 are LGHDT and YNNKEL (reference sequence). The CDR3 length is 17 residues. Here the CDR3 reads CASSRGQGAINNSPLHF. CDR3 coding DNA: TGTGCCAGCAGCCGTGGACAGGGGGCGATAAATAATTCACCCCTCCACTTT.

In its sample, this clonotype was seen a few times. The chain couples TRBV20-1 to TRBJ2-5; D is unclear. The germline V gene encodes CDR1 DFQATT and CDR2 SNEGSKA (reference sequence). V was clipped by 3 bases and J by 3 bases, with 11 bases between them. The CDR3 runs to 13 residues. CDR3 bases: TGCAGTGCTAGTTGGGGTGAGAAAGAGACCCAGTACTTC. It encodes CSASWGEKETQYF.

This clonotype was counted at least ten times. V gene TRBV12-3 or TRBV12-4 combines with J gene TRBJ2-5; D is undetermined. The germline V and J ends were trimmed by 2 bases and 5 bases, with 6 bases remaining between them. The CDR3 has 12 amino acids. The CDR3: CASSLNRETQYF. For the CDR3, the DNA is TGTGCCAGCAGTTTAAACCGGGAGACCCAGTACTTC.

This clonotype came up a few times. This sequence joins TRBV20-1 and TRBJ2-1; D not certain. The germline V and J ends were trimmed by 0 bases and 4 bases, with 10 bases remaining between them. The germline V gene has CDR1 DFQATT and CDR2 SNEGSKA (reference sequence). CDR3 size: 14 residues. The CDR3 here is CSARDYETYNEQFF. CDR3 sequence (DNA): TGCAGTGCTAGAGATTATGAAACTTACAATGAGCAGTTCTTC.